These 2 T cell receptor beta chains were all obtained from the same sample, sequenced in a study of blood T cell repertoires in COVID-19. Method: immunoSEQ multiplex PCR; TCRdb's copy keeps in-frame clones and lacks some. The sample contains about 270,000 clones, 90% of which appear only once. Input material: PBMCs or T cells enriched from blood (not recorded which). The receptors shown here come from a woman aged 25 to 45 with acute COVID-19.

The V gene is TRBV5-4, the J gene TRBJ2-3; 8 bases agree with TRBD2. The CDR3 length is 16 residues. The germline V gene has CDR1 SGHNT and CDR2 YYREEE (reference sequence). The trim removed 3 bases at V and 1 base at J, leaving 7 bases unmatched. For the CDR3, the DNA is TGTGCCAGCAGCTCTGCGGGAGGCCCCGGCACAGATACGCAGTATTTT. Residues: CASSSAGGPGTDTQYF.

The rearrangement uses TRBV3-1 (or the pseudogene TRBV3-2) and TRBJ1-5; D unclear. Germline V CDR1 and CDR2: LGHDT, YNNKEL (reference sequence). The CDR3 covers 15 residues. Trimming removed 0 bases at V and 11 bases at J, with 17 bases between. CDR3 region: CASSQDHKSLGAQHF. As DNA, the CDR3 is TGTGCCAGCAGCCAAGATCATAAGAGCCTTGGAGCCCAGCATTTT.